This T cell receptor beta chain was profiled in a study of CD8 T cells in Susac syndrome. Overall study context: The sequenced Susac syndrome patients comprised 5 or 6 with active disease and about eight in remission.

The authors sequenced TCR beta from blood CD8+ and CD4+ T cells. It was negative isolation that provided the CD8+ and CD4+ T cells, whereas TEMRA cells were enriched by FACS. Study-wide points: The CD4+ T cell repertoire of patients with Susac syndrome showed no detectable clonal expansion.

With regard to this clonotype: Its antigen is unknown.

The RNA input was 0.5 to 1 ug, and it was reverse transcribed with random hexamers. TCRdb reprocessed the immunoSEQ multiplex PCR reads with MiXCR, giving one entry per CDR3 protein. The table has about 140,000 distinct CDR3 sequences, approximately 95% seen once; the top ten hold approximately 0.13%. CDR1 is SGDLS, CDR2 YYNGEE, per germline. The CDR3 covers 17 residues. V lost 0 bases, J lost 2 bases, and 15 bases lay in between. The source is a human donor with Susac syndrome. The source material was CD4+ T cells from PBMCs. This chain joins TRBV9 and TRBJ1-5; no definite D call. The CDR3 DNA reads as TGTGCCAGCAGCGTAGATCAAGAGGGAGAAGGCAATCAGCCCCAGCATTTT. Its translation is CASSVDQEGEGNQPQHF.